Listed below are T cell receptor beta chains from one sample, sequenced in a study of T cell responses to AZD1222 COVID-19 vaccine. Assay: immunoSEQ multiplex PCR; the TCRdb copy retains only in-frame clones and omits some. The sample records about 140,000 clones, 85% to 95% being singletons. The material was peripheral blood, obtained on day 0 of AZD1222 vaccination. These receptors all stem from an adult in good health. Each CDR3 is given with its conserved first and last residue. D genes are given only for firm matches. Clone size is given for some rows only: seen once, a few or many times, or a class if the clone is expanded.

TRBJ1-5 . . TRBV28 CASSSQVEPQHF TGTGCCAGCAGTTCCCAGGTAGAGCCCCAGCATTTT
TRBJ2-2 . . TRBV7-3 CASSFDRNTGELFF TGTGCCAGCAGCTTCGACAGGAACACCGGGGAGCTGTTTTTT
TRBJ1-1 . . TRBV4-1 CASSGKRNTEAFF TGCGCCAGCAGCGGCAAAAGGAACACTGAAGCTTTCTTT
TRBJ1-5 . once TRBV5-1 CASSFGEDQPQHF TGCGCCAGCAGCTTCGGGGAAGATCAGCCCCAGCATTTT
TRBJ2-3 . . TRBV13 CASRRGGRDTQYF TGTGCCAGCAGGCGCGGCGGGCGAGATACGCAGTATTTT
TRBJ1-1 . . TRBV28 CASSSQHNTEAFF TGTGCCAGCAGTAGTCAGCACAACACTGAAGCTTTCTTT
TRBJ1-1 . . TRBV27 CASSLGGGTEAFF TGTGCCAGCAGTTTAGGAGGGGGGACTGAAGCTTTCTTT
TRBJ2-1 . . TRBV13 CASSSRDFFSYNEQFF TGTGCCAGCAGCTCGCGGGACTTTTTCTCCTACAATGAGCAGTTCTTC
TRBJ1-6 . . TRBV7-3 CASSLWARGNNSPLHF TGTGCCAGCAGCTTATGGGCGCGGGGGAATAATTCACCCCTCCACTTT
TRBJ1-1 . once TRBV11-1 CASSPLKRLMNTEAFF TGTGCCAGCAGCCCCCTAAAGCGGTTAATGAACACTGAAGCTTTCTTT
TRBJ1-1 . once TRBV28 CASSLPTANTEAFF TGTGCCAGCAGTCTCCCGACAGCCAACACTGAAGCTTTCTTT
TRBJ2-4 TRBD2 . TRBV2 CASSSPGLAGRSPKNIQYF TGTGCCAGCAGTTCCCCGGGACTAGCGGGACGTTCTCCCAAAAACATTCAGTACTTC
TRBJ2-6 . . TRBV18 CASSPPGKGANVLTF TGTGCCAGCTCACCACCGGGGAAAGGGGCCAACGTCCTGACTTTC
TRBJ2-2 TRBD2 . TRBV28 CASSFELAGPGELFF TGTGCCAGCAGTTTTGAACTAGCGGGACCCGGGGAGCTGTTTTTT
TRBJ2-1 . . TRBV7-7 CASSFTMGGEQFF TGTGCCAGCAGCTTTACCATGGGGGGTGAGCAGTTCTTC
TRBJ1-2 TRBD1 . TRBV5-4 CASSLKQGIEGYTF TGTGCCAGCAGCCTTAAACAGGGGATAGAAGGCTACACCTTC
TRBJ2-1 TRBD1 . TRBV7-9 CASSRPSGTGRYNEQFF TGTGCCAGCAGCAGACCTTCCGGGACAGGGAGGTACAATGAGCAGTTCTTC
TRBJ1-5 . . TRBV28 CASSLRGYSNQPQHF TGTGCCAGCAGTCTCCGGGGGTATAGCAATCAGCCCCAGCATTTT
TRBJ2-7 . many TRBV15 CATSRQGLPDEQYF TGTGCCACCAGCAGACAGGGACTGCCTGACGAGCAGTACTTC
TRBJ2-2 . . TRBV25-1 CASSPPGAGTGELFF TGTGCCAGCAGTCCACCGGGGGCGGGCACCGGGGAGCTGTTTTTT
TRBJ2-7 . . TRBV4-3 CASSQGQALSYEQYF TGCGCCAGCAGCCAAGGTCAGGCCCTTTCGTACGAGCAGTACTTC
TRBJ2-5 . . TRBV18 CASPSRGVPRETQYF TGTGCCAGCCCCTCGAGGGGCGTCCCCAGGGAGACCCAGTACTTC
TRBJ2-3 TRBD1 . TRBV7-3 CASSSRTGSTDTQYF TGTGCCAGCAGCTCGAGGACAGGGAGCACAGATACGCAGTATTTT
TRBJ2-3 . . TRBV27 CASSLFGTDTQYF TGTGCCAGCAGTTTATTCGGCACAGATACGCAGTATTTT
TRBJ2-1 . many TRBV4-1 CASSQGRESDEQFF TGCGCCAGCAGCCAAGGACGGGAGTCGGATGAGCAGTTCTTC
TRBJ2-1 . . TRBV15 CATSRDAGDGSNEQFF TGTGCCACCAGCAGAGATGCAGGGGACGGTTCTAATGAGCAGTTCTTC
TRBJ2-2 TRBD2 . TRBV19 CASRALAGGPDTGELFF TGTGCCAGTAGAGCGTTAGCGGGAGGGCCGGACACCGGGGAGCTGTTTTTT
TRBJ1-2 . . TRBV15 CATSRHHLTEGYTF TGTGCCACCAGCAGACATCATCTGACGGAGGGCTACACCTTC
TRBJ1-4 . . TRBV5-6 CASNPIQGEKLFF TGTGCCAGCAACCCCATACAAGGTGAAAAACTGTTTTTT
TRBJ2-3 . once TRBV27 CASRYTQYF TGTGCCAGCAGGTATACGCAGTATTTT
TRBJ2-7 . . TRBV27 CASSLRDSHFYEQYF TGTGCCAGCAGTTTGCGGGACAGTCACTTTTACGAGCAGTACTTC
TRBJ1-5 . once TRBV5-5 CASSVREGRGNQPQHF TGTGCCAGCAGCGTCCGTGAGGGACGGGGCAATCAGCCCCAGCATTTT
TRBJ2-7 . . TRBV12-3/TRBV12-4 CASRPAGRYEQYF TGTGCCAGCCGCCCCGCCGGCCGTTACGAGCAGTACTTC
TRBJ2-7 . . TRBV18 CASSRQAPSSYEQYF TGTGCCAGCTCACGACAGGCCCCAAGCTCCTACGAGCAGTACTTC
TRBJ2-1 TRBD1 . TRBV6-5 CASSRDRRDEQFF TGTGCCAGCAGCCGGGACAGGAGAGATGAGCAGTTCTTC
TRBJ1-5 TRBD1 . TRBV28 CASEAGGSNQPQHF TGTGCCAGCGAGGCAGGGGGTAGCAATCAGCCCCAGCATTTT
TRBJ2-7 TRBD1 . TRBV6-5 CASSYQDRGPYEQYF TGTGCCAGCAGTTACCAGGACAGGGGCCCCTACGAGCAGTACTTC
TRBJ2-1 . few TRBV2 CASQGLGDEQFF TGTGCCAGCCAGGGGTTGGGGGATGAGCAGTTCTTC
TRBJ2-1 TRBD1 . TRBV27 CASRGQGRTNEQFF TGTGCCAGCAGGGGACAGGGGAGGACAAATGAGCAGTTCTTC
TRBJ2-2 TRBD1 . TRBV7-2 CASSSDRGAGELFF TGTGCCAGCAGCTCGGACAGGGGCGCCGGGGAGCTGTTTTTT
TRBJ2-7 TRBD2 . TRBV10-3 CAISESMGGISYEQYF TGTGCCATCAGTGAGTCGATGGGAGGGATTTCCTACGAGCAGTACTTC